These 25 T cell receptor beta chains share one sample of origin, sequenced in a study of cytomegalovirus exposure and HLA in healthy donors. PCR was performed using 60 Vbeta and 13 Jbeta primers. Profiling relied on immunoSEQ multiplex PCR, and the TCRdb table lists in-frame clones only, not all of them. The sample is made up of 150,000 or so clones, and the top ten hold around 1.2% of it. Source material: PBMCs. The receptors originated from an older woman in good health and CMV-seronegative.

The chain employs TRBV5-6 and TRBJ1-2; 9 positions agree with TRBD1. The CDR3 covers 17 residues. Per germline, CDR1 SGHDT and CDR2 YYEEEE. Trimming took 4 bases from V and 5 from J; bases not matched to a gene: 15. The CDR3: CASSEHRGLVRWYGYTF. For the CDR3, the DNA is TGTGCCAGCAGCGAACACAGGGGGCTCGTTCGTTGGTATGGCTACACCTTC.

V gene TRBV19 combines with J gene TRBJ2-2; the match to TRBD2 covers 7 bases. The V segment lost 3 bases and the J segment 7 bases; nucleotides outside the gene matches: 5. There are 14 residues in the CDR3. Per germline, CDR1 LNHDA and CDR2 SQIVND (reference sequence). The CDR3: CASSMGPGGGELFF. For the CDR3, the DNA is TGTGCCAGTAGTATGGGACCGGGAGGCGGGGAGCTGTTTTTT.

The chain couples TRBV5-1 to TRBJ1-1; D is perhaps TRBD1 (6 bases). Per the germline V gene, CDR1 is SGHRS and CDR2 is YFSETQ. This CDR3 region has 15 residues. The V and J ends lost 5 bases and 1 base respectively, with 15 bases between them. CDR3 sequence (DNA): TGCGCCAGCAGACTCGGGGCAGGGGCGAACACTGAAGCTTTCTTT. This sequence encodes CASRLGAGANTEAFF.

J is TRBJ2-1 and V is TRBV20-1; tentatively, D is TRBD2 (6 bases). There are 11 residues in the CDR3. CDR1 DFQATT and CDR2 SNEGSKA come from the germline V gene (reference sequence). V gave up 5 bases and J gave up 9 bases, with 11 bases separating them. CDR3 sequence: CSAPLAVEQFF. The DNA of the CDR3 is TGCAGTGCTCCACTAGCTGTTGAGCAGTTCTTC.

Concerning this clone: Other DNA sequences of this sample code for an identical CDR3. J is TRBJ1-1 and V is TRBV5-1; 7 bases are a match to TRBD1. Losses at the gene ends were 0 bases for V and 5 bases for J; bases not matched to a gene: 4. This CDR3 is built from 14 residues. Germline V gene data show CDR1 as SGHRS and CDR2 as YFSETQ. CDR3 in DNA: TGCGCCAGCAGCTTGGGGGCAGGGGGAACTGAAGCTTTCTTT. The encoded protein is CASSLGAGGTEAFF.

The chain links TRBV29-1 to TRBJ1-2; 7 bases fit TRBD1. This CDR3 has 12 amino acids. Trimming removed 3 bases from V and 6 bases from J; junction bases left unmatched: 4. Per germline, CDR1 SQVTM and CDR2 ANQGSEA. As DNA, the CDR3 is TGCAGCGTTGAGAAGACAGGGAATGGCTACACCTTC. It translates to CSVEKTGNGYTF.

The chain is built from TRBV10-3 and TRBJ2-1, with 7 bases aligning to TRBD2. Unmatched junction bases numbered 7, after V lost 11 bases and J lost 6 bases. Germline V gene sequence: CDR1 ENHRY, CDR2 SYGVKD. The CDR3 contains 12 residues. The CDR3 bases are TGTGCCTCCAGCGGGGAGCTCAATGAGCAGTTCTTC. It translates to CASSGELNEQFF.

DNA for the CDR3: TGTGCCAGCAGCTTAGGAGCGGGATCCTACGAGCAGTACTTC. As protein: CASSLGAGSYEQYF. This chain uses TRBV7-9 with TRBJ2-7, with 7 bases aligning to TRBD2. The CDR3 is made up of 14 amino acids. CDR1 is SEHNR and CDR2 is FQNEAQ in the germline V gene (reference sequence). V was pared by 1 base and J by 1 base, with 1 base of the junction left unmatched.

The CDR3 sequence: CASSYLDSRHEQYF. CDR3 nucleotides: TGTGCCAGCAGTTACCTGGACAGTCGGCACGAGCAGTACTTC. The chain recombines TRBV6-5 with TRBJ2-7; D perhaps matches TRBD1 (6 bases). The V gene lost 2 bases and the J gene lost 5 bases, with 13 bases spanning the gap. The CDR3 contains 14 residues. Germline assignment: CDR1 MNHEY and CDR2 SVGAGI.

V and J are TRBV6-5 and TRBJ2-1; 9 bases map to TRBD2. The CDR3 spans 14 residues. Germline V CDR1 and CDR2: MNHEY, SVGAGI. The trim removed 9 bases at V and 5 bases at J, leaving 8 bases unmatched. CDR3 in DNA: TGTGCCAGTAGCGGGAGCTTTAGTAACAATGAGCAGTTCTTC. Its translation is CASSGSFSNNEQFF.

J is TRBJ1-1 and V is TRBV7-3, with unresolved D. CDR3 size: 13 residues. Trimming took off 3 bases at V and 3 bases at J, with 8 bases between the two ends. CDR1 is SGHTA and CDR2 is FQGTGA in the germline V gene. The CDR3 region is CASSFSVYTEAFF. CDR3 DNA sequence: TGTGCCAGCAGCTTCTCTGTATACACTGAAGCTTTCTTT.

The chain links TRBV5-6 to TRBJ2-7, with TRBD2 as a possible D gene (5 bases). Germline-derived CDR1 and CDR2 are SGHDT and YYEEEE. CDR3 size: 15 residues. The V end was cut by 3 bases, the J end by 4 bases, with 17 bases between. CDR3 region: CASSSQLRTLYEQYF. CDR3 sequence (DNA): TGTGCCAGCAGCTCACAACTCCGGACTTTATACGAGCAGTACTTC. The full variable domain, in which reference TRBV5-6 and TRBJ2-7 provide the parts outside the CDR3, is DAGVTQSPTHLIKTRGQQVTLRCSPKSGHDTVSWYQQALGQGPQFIFQYYEEEERQRGNFPDRFSGHQFPNYSSELNVNALLLGDSALYLCASSSQLRTLYEQYFGPGTRLTVT.

V usage is TRBV19 and J usage is TRBJ2-1, with TRBD2 as a possible D gene (5 bases). The CDR3 consists of 12 residues. The germline V and J ends were trimmed by 4 bases and 14 bases, with 15 bases remaining between them. The germline V gene encodes CDR1 LNHDA and CDR2 SQIVND (reference sequence). CDR3 sequence: CASSTREGWEFF. For the CDR3, the DNA is TGTGCCAGTAGTACAAGAGAGGGTTGGGAGTTCTTC.

As concerns this clone: One junction end disagrees with the germline gene, perhaps due to a read error. The chain combines TRBV27 with TRBJ2-7; weak D call: TRBD2 (6 bases). CDR1 and CDR2 (germline): MNHEY, SMNVEV (reference sequence). The CDR3 is 13 amino acids. The CDR3 nucleotides read TGTGCCAGCAGAGCTACCAGCCCGGGACTGAAAATCTTC. The encoded protein is CASRATSPGLKIF.

The chain carries TRBV7-3 and TRBJ2-1, with D possibly being TRBD2 (5 bases). Per germline, CDR1 SGHTA and CDR2 FQGTGA. The CDR3 extends over 13 amino acids. Trimming took off 2 bases at V and 9 bases at J, with 11 bases between the two ends. Here the CDR3 reads CASSLERRGEQFF. CDR3 nucleotides: TGTGCCAGCAGCTTAGAGCGACGGGGTGAGCAGTTCTTC.

V usage is TRBV6-5 and J usage is TRBJ1-2, with unresolved D. Per the germline V gene, CDR1 is MNHEY and CDR2 is SVGAGI. V was pared by 4 bases and J by 4 bases, with 13 bases between. The CDR3 runs 14 residues. CDR3 region: CASSWALGGYGYTF. DNA for the CDR3: TGTGCCAGCAGTTGGGCCCTCGGAGGCTATGGCTACACCTTC.

The V and J genes are TRBV5-1 and TRBJ2-7; TRBD2 might be the D (6 bases). CDR1 SGHRS and CDR2 YFSETQ come from the germline V gene. The CDR3 contains 15 residues. The V and J ends lost 1 base and 4 bases respectively, with 15 bases between them. CDR3 amino acids: CASSLSQRSGYEQYF. CDR3 sequence (DNA): TGCGCCAGCAGCTTGTCCCAGCGGAGCGGGTACGAGCAGTACTTC.

This CDR3 reads CSVTTAGGTYNEQFF. CDR3 nucleotide sequence: TGCAGCGTGACTACTGCGGGGGGGACCTACAATGAGCAGTTCTTC. The V call is TRBV29-1, the J call TRBJ2-1; TRBD2 agrees at 9 bases. Looked up from germline, CDR1 is SQVTM and CDR2 is ANQGSEA. J lost 2 bases, V lost 6 bases, and 8 bases had no gene match. This CDR3 comprises 15 residues.

The CDR3 here is CASSLPQETQYF. CDR3 nucleotide sequence: TGTGCCAGCAGCCTCCCGCAAGAGACCCAGTACTTC. This sequence joins TRBV5-4 and TRBJ2-5, with no clear D. Trimming removed 4 bases at V and 2 bases at J, with 6 bases between. CDR1 and CDR2 (germline): SGHNT, YYREEE (reference sequence). This CDR3 comprises 12 residues.

The rearrangement links TRBV19 to TRBJ1-1; possible D gene TRBD1, 5 bases. The CDR3 runs to 15 residues. Germline CDR1 LNHDA, CDR2 SQIVND (reference sequence). V was clipped by 3 bases and J by 0 bases, with 11 bases between them. The CDR3 DNA reads TGTGCCAGTAGTATGGGCAGGGCCATGAACACTGAAGCTTTCTTT. It specifies CASSMGRAMNTEAFF.

The rearrangement uses TRBV5-1 and TRBJ1-5; D gene uncertain. Deletions cut 4 bases from V and 1 base from J, with 15 bases between. This CDR3 is built from 16 residues. The germline V gene encodes CDR1 SGHRS and CDR2 YFSETQ. The CDR3 DNA is TGCGCCAGCAGCGAGGAGCCCTCGGGGAGCAATCAGCCCCAGCATTTT. Its translation: CASSEEPSGSNQPQHF.

This chain connects TRBV10-2 to TRBJ1-6; D gene unclear. The CDR3 contains 12 residues. V was cut by 0 bases and J by 8 bases, with 2 bases left in between. Per germline, CDR1 WSHSY and CDR2 SAAADI. CDR3 residues: CASSESDSPLHF. CDR3 DNA: TGCGCCAGCAGTGAGTCCGATTCACCCCTCCACTTT.

V usage is TRBV5-4 and J usage is TRBJ1-2; the match to TRBD1 covers 10 bases. Trimming removed 4 bases from V and 4 bases from J; junction bases left unmatched: 7. Looked up from germline, CDR1 is SGHNT and CDR2 is YYREEE (reference sequence). This CDR3 has 15 residues. CDR3 sequence: CASSLTDRGSYGYTF. The CDR3 region has the DNA TGTGCCAGCAGCCTTACGGACAGGGGGTCCTATGGCTACACCTTC.

The V gene is TRBV6-5, the J gene TRBJ2-5; 9 positions agree with TRBD2. In germline, CDR1 is MNHEY, CDR2 SVGAGI. The J segment lost 2 bases and the V segment lost 1 base, leaving 2 bases of the junction unmatched. The CDR3 is 15 amino acids. This CDR3 reads CASSYWLAGQETQYF. DNA for the CDR3: TGTGCCAGCAGTTACTGGCTAGCGGGACAAGAGACCCAGTACTTC.

V and J are TRBV10-1 and TRBJ2-2, with TRBD2 identical over 8 bases. The V segment lost 1 base and the J segment 1 base; nucleotides outside the gene matches: 2. Germline assignment: CDR1 WNHNN and CDR2 SYGVQD (reference sequence). CDR3 length: 16 residues. CDR3 nucleotide sequence: TGCGCCAGCAGTGAGTTAAGCGGGAGGAACACCGGGGAGCTGTTTTTT. It yields the protein CASSELSGRNTGELFF.